There are a few counts of the clone carrying this T cell receptor (beta chain). Its antigen is unidentified. These data belong to a study of T-cell reconstitution after alpha-beta-depleted transplantation in children. Germline loops: CDR1 SGHRS, CDR2 YFSETQ. Trimming took off 4 bases at V and 6 bases at J, with 19 bases between the two ends. CDR3 length: 16 amino acids. The authors prepared the TCRbeta library with unique molecular identifiers. One entry per CDR3 protein results from TCRdb running MiXCR on the PCR reads. This sample has about 200,000 distinct CDR3 sequences, with roughly 8.3% found just once. Study conclusions and caveats: At the one-year point after transplant, T-cell counts and TCRbeta diversity were found to come mostly from T cells that had been newly produced. Alpha-beta T cells present about two months after transplant were reported to originate from several hundred expanded graft clones. Surviving recipient cells, namely T cells and thymic progenitors, were the source of high day-60 TCRbeta diversity in some patients.

This TCR came from a male patient between 2 and 9 years old who had a stem cell transplant for acute myeloid leukemia, so the T cells may come from the graft donor. The source was PBMCs, mostly from graft donor cells, collected 360 days after TCRalphabeta/CD19-depleted stem cell transplant. The chain carries TRBV5-1 and TRBJ2-2, with D maybe TRBD2 (7 bases). The CDR3 bases are TGCGCCAGCAGCCATACCCGGGGGGCCGACGCCGGGGAGCTGTTTTTT. Translated, it gives CASSHTRGADAGELFF.